This T cell receptor beta chain derives from a study of shared clonotypes between healthy human individuals. V was pared by 4 bases and J by 5 bases, with 3 bases between. The CDR3 is made up of 11 amino acids. Looked up from germline, CDR1 is SGHTA and CDR2 is FQGNSA. Repertoires were generated with immunoSEQ multiplex PCR, while TCRdb's copy carries only in-frame clones and drops some. The top ten hold more than 0.55% of the sample, which has under 1,100,000 clones, around 82% seen once. J is TRBJ2-1 and V is TRBV7-2; D unclear. Sequenced material: memory CD4+ T cells from PBMCs. Subset noted: CD45RA-negative fraction. The clonotype was recovered from a man aged 18 to 30 in good health. Some clones in this sample may be carry-over from other donors' samples. The CDR3 DNA reads as TGTGCCAGCAGCTCGAACAATGAGCAGTTCTTC. Its protein is CASSSNNEQFF.